This T cell receptor (beta chain) appears in the sequencing data of a study of cytomegalovirus exposure and HLA in healthy donors. Researchers ran the PCR with 60 Vbeta and 13 Jbeta primers. This table comes from immunoSEQ multiplex PCR, and its TCRdb copy is limited to in-frame clones, with some not included. The table has roughly 110,000 clones, more than 65% seen once. Donors were nominally healthy when sampled, though unrecorded immune exposures were likely. This CDR3 comprises 15 residues. V lost 5 bases and J lost 8; bases outside the gene matches: 12. From germline, CDR1 is SEHNR and CDR2 FQNEAQ (reference sequence).

The sequencing sample was made of PBMCs. The source of this sequence is a male donor in good health and CMV-seronegative. The chain recombines TRBV7-9 with TRBJ2-1; the match to TRBD2 covers 7 bases. CDR3 DNA sequence: TGTGCCAGCAGCCGTGCGGGGCGGGAGTTTGATGAGCAGTTCTTC. It translates to CASSRAGREFDEQFF.